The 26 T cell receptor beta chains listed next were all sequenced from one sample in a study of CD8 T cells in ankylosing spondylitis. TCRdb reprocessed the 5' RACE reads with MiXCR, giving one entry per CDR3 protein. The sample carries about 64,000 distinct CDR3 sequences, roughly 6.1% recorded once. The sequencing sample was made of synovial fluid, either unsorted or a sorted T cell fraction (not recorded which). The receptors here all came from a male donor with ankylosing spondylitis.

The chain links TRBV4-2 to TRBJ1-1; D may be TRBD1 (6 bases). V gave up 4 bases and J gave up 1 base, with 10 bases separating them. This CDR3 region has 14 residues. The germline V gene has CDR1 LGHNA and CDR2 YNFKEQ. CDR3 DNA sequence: TGTGCCAGCAGCCTGGACAGCGGGAACACTGAAGCTTTCTTT. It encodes CASSLDSGNTEAFF.

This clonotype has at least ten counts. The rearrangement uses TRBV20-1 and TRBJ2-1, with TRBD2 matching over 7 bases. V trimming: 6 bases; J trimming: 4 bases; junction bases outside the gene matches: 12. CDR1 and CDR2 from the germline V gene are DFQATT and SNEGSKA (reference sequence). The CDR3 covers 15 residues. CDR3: CSASPWGEGYNEQFF. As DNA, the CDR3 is TGCAGTGCCAGTCCGTGGGGGGAGGGGTACAATGAGCAGTTCTTC.

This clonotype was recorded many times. The CDR3 region is CASSTGRTNYGYTF. CDR3 nucleotides: TGTGCCAGCAGCACCGGCCGAACTAACTATGGCTACACCTTC. The chain recombines TRBV7-2 with TRBJ1-2; D unclear. The CDR3 extends over 14 amino acids. Trimming shortened V by 5 bases and J by 0 bases, and 10 bases separated the two germline ends. Germline CDR1 reads SGHTA; CDR2 reads FQGNSA. Based on the CDR3 plus reference TRBV7-2 and TRBJ1-2, the full variable domain is GAGVSQSPSNKVTEKGKDVELRCDPISGHTALYWYRQSLGQGLEFLIYFQGNSAPDKSGLPSDRFSAERTGGSVSTLTIQRTQQEDSAVYLCASSTGRTNYGYTFGSGTRLTVV.

DNA of the CDR3: TGCGCCAGCAGCTTGGTAGCTAGCGGGAAGGAGACCCAGTACTTC. It translates to CASSLVASGKETQYF. The rearrangement joins TRBV5-1 to TRBJ2-5; TRBD2 matches 9 bases. The V and J ends lost 0 bases and 5 bases, in that order; junction bases with no gene match: 5. Germline V gene lookup returns CDR1 SGHRS and CDR2 YFSETQ. The CDR3 loop spans 15 amino acids.

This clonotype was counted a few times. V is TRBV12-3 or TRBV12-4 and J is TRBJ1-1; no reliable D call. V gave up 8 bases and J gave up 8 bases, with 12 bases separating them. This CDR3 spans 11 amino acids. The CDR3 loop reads CASSWFVEAFF. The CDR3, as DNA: TGTGCCAGCTCCTGGTTCGTGGAAGCTTTCTTT.

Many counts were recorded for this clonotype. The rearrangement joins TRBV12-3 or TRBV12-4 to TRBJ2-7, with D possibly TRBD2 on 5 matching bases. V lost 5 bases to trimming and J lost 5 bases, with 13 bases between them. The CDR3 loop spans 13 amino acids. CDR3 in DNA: TGTGCCAGCAGTCCGACTAATCGGAACGAGCAGTACTTC. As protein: CASSPTNRNEQYF.

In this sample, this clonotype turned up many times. CDR3 nucleotides: TGCGCCAGCAGCTTGGAAGAAACGGGGTACAATGAGCAGTTCTTC. It codes for CASSLEETGYNEQFF. The chain uses TRBV5-1 and TRBJ2-1; the D gene is possibly TRBD2 (5 bases). The length of the CDR3 is 15 residues. CDR1 and CDR2 (germline): SGHRS, YFSETQ. V dropped 0 bases and J dropped 4 bases, with 11 bases sitting between them.

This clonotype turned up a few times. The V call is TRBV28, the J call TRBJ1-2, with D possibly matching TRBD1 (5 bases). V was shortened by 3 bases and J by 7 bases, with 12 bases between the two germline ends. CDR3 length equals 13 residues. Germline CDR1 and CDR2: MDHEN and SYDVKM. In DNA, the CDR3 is TGTGCCAGCAGTTTGGTCAGGGTGGGTGGCTACACCTTC. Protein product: CASSLVRVGGYTF.

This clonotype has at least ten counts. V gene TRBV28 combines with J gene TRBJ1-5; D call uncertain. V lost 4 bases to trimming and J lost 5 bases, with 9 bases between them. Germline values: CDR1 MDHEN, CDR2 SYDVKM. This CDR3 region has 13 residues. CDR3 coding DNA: TGTGCCAGCAGTTGGGTAAGGGATCAGCCCCAGCATTTT. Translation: CASSWVRDQPQHF.

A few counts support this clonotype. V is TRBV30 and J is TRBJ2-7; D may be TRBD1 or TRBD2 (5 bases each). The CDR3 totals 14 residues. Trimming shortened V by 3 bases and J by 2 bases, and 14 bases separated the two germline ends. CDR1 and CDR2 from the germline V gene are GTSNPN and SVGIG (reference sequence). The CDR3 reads CAWSGDGFAYEQYF. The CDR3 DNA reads TGTGCCTGGAGCGGGGACGGGTTTGCCTACGAGCAGTACTTC.

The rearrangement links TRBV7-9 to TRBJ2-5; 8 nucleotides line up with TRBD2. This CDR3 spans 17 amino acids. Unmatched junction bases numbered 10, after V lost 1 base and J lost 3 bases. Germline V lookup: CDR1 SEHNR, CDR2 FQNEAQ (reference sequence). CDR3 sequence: CASSLDPRGLAEETQYF. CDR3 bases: TGTGCCAGCAGCTTAGACCCCCGTGGACTAGCAGAAGAGACCCAGTACTTC.

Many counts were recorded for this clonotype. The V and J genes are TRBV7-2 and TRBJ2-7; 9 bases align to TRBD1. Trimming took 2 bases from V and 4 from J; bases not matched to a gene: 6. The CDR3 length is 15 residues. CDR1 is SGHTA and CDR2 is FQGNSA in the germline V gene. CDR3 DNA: TGTGCCAGCAGCTTAAGGACAGGGGAGGGTTACGAGCAGTACTTC. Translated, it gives CASSLRTGEGYEQYF.

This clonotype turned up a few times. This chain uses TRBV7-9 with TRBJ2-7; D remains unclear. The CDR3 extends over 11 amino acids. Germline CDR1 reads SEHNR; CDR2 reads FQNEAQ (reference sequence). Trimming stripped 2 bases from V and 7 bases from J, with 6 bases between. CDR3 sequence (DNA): TGTGCCAGCAGCTTATATGCGGAGCAGTACTTC. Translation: CASSLYAEQYF.

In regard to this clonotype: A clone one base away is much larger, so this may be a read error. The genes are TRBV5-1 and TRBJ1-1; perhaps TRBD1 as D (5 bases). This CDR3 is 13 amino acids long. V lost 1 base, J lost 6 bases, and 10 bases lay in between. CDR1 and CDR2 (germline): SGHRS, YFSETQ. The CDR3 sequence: CASSLYGDAEAFF. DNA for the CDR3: TGCGCCAGCAGCTTGTACGGGGACGCTGAAGCTTTCTTT.

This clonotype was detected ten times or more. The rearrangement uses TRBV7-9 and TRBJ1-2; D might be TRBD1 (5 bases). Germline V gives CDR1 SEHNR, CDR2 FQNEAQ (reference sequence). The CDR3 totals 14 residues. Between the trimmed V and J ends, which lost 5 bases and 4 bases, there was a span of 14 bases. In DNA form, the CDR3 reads TGTGCCAGCAGCCCACCGACAGCATTCTATGGCTACACCTTC. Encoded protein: CASSPPTAFYGYTF.

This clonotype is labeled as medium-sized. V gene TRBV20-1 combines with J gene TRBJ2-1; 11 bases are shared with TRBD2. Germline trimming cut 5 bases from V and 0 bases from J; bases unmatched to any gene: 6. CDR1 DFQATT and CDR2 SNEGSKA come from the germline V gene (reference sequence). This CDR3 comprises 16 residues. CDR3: CSALTSGSFSYNEQFF. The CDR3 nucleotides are TGCAGTGCTTTAACTAGCGGGAGTTTCTCCTACAATGAGCAGTTCTTC.

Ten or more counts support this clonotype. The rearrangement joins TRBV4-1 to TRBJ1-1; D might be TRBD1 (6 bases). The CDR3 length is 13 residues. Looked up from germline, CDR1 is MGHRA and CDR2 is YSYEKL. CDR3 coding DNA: TGCGCGACCCGAAGGGGGGGCAGCACTGAAGCTTTCTTT. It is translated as CATRRGGSTEAFF.

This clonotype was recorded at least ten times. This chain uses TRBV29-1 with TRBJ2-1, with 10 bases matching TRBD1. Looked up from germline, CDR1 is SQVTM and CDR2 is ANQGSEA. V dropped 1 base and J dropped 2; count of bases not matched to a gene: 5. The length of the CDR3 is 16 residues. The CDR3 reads CSVEVPGTGAYNEQFF. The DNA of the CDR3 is TGCAGCGTTGAAGTCCCCGGGACAGGGGCCTACAATGAGCAGTTCTTC.

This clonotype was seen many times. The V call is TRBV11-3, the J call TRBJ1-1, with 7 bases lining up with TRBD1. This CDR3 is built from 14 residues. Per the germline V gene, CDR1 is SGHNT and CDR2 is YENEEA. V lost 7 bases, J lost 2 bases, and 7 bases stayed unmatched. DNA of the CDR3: TGTGCCAGCAACACTCGGGACAGAAACACTGAAGCTTTCTTT. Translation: CASNTRDRNTEAFF.

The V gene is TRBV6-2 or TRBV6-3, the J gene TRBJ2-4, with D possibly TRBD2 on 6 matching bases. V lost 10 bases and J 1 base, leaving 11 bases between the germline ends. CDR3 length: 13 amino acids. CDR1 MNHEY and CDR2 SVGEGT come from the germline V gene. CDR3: CATSGGAKNIQYF. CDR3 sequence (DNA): TGTGCCACGAGCGGAGGGGCCAAAAACATTCAGTACTTC.

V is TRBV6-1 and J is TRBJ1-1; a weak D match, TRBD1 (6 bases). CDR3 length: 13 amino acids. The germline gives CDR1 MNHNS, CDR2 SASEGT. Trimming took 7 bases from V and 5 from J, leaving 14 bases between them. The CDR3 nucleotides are TGTGCCAGCATGGAGAACAGGGAAACTGAAGCTTTCTTT. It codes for CASMENRETEAFF.

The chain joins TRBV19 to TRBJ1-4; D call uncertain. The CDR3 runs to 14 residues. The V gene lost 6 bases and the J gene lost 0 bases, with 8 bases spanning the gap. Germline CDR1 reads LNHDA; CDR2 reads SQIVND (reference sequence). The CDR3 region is CASSEAATNEKLFF. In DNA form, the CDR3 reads TGTGCCAGTAGCGAGGCGGCAACTAATGAAAAACTGTTTTTT.

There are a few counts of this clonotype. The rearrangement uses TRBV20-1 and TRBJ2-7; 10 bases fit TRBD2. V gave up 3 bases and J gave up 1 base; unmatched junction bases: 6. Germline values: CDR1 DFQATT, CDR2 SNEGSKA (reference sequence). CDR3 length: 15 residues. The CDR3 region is CSASDSSGRSYEQYF. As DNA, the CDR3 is TGCAGTGCTAGTGACAGTAGCGGGAGGTCCTACGAGCAGTACTTC.

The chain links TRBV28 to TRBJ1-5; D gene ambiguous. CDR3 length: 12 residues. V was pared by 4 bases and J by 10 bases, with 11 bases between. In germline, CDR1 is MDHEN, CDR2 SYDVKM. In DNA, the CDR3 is TGTGCCAGCAGTTCTGAGGTGGCACCCCAGCATTTT. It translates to CASSSEVAPQHF.

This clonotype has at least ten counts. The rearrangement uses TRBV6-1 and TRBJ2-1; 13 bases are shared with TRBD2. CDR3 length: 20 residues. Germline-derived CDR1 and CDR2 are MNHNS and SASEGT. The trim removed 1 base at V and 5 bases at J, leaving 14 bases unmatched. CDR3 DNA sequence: TGTGCCAGCAGTGAAGATTTTGGGACTAGCGGGACCCTTACCAACAATGAGCAGTTCTTC. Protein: CASSEDFGTSGTLTNNEQFF.

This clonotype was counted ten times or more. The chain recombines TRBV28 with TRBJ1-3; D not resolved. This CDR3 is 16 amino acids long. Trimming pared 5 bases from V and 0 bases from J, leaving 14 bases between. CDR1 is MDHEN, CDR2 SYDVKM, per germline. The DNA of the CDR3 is TGTGCCAGCAGTGCCGGAGGCGGCTTCTCTGGAAACACCATATATTTT. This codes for CASSAGGGFSGNTIYF.